Listed below are T cell receptor beta chains from one sample, sequenced in a study of type 1 and type 2 diabetes patients. TCRdb itself ran the multiplex PCR reads through MiXCR, one entry per CDR3 protein. This table has 250,000 to 300,000 distinct CDR3 sequences, approximately 45% appearing once. The specimen was peripheral blood mononuclear cells (PBMCs). The origin of the receptors is a man aged 18 to 29 with type 2 diabetes. Both conserved end residues are part of each CDR3. A D gene is named only where the DNA matches it firmly. For some rows the clone size is stated as once, few or many, or as a class when expanded; others skip it.

.,.,TRBJ2-6,TRBV6-1,CASSEVVYGANVLTF,TGTGCCAGCAGTGAAGTGGTTTATGGGGCCAACGTCCTGACTTTC
TRBD1,.,TRBJ1-2,TRBV12-3/TRBV12-4,CASREDRGGGYTF,TGTGCCAGCAGAGAGGACAGGGGAGGCGGCTACACCTTC
.,few,TRBJ1-1,TRBV27,CASSLLGDSMNTEAFF,TGTGCCAGCAGTTTACTGGGGGACTCTATGAACACTGAAGCTTTCTTT
TRBD1,.,TRBJ1-1,TRBV12-3/TRBV12-4,CASRPGQGGAFF,TGTGCCAGCAGGCCGGGACAGGGTGGCGCTTTCTTT
.,.,TRBJ1-4,TRBV27,CASSLYRGSYEKLFF,TGTGCCAGCAGTTTATATCGGGGTTCCTATGAAAAACTGTTTTTT
.,.,TRBJ1-1,TRBV20-1,CSASSGWGNTEAFF,TGCAGTGCTAGCAGTGGTTGGGGGAACACTGAAGCTTTCTTT
.,.,TRBJ2-2,TRBV19,CASSIRESTGELFF,TGTGCCAGTAGTATACGGGAGAGCACCGGGGAGCTGTTTTTT
TRBD1,.,TRBJ2-1,TRBV2,CASSETGGDEQFF,TGTGCCAGCAGCGAAACAGGGGGCGATGAGCAGTTCTTC
TRBD1,many,TRBJ1-1,TRBV2,CASSDREHTEAFF,TGTGCCAGCAGCGACAGGGAGCACACTGAAGCTTTCTTT
TRBD2,.,TRBJ2-7,TRBV7-8,CAQGLAGKNEQYF,TGTGCCCAAGGACTAGCGGGAAAGAACGAGCAGTACTTC
.,few,TRBJ2-7,TRBV2,CASSESGTGIDEQYF,TGTGCCAGCAGTGAGTCCGGGACGGGGATTGACGAGCAGTACTTC
.,.,TRBJ1-4,TRBV20-1,CSASRGTRDLGEKLFF,TGCAGTGCTTCCCGTGGAACGAGGGACCTGGGCGAAAAACTGTTTTTT
.,.,TRBJ1-1,TRBV6-2/TRBV6-3,CASSYMESTEAFF,TGTGCCAGCAGTTACATGGAAAGCACTGAAGCTTTCTTT
.,.,TRBJ1-3,TRBV12-3/TRBV12-4,CASSTLRDPIYF,TGTGCCAGCAGCACCCTTCGAGACCCAATATATTTT
TRBD2,.,TRBJ2-1,TRBV19,CASSMWEGFEGEQFF,TGTGCCAGTAGTATGTGGGAGGGATTCGAGGGTGAGCAGTTCTTC
.,.,TRBJ2-7,TRBV7-2,CASSGSRGIKSYEQYF,TGTGCCAGCAGCGGCTCACGCGGTATTAAGTCCTACGAGCAGTACTTC
TRBD2,.,TRBJ2-1,TRBV12-5,CASSDGTRLKNEQFF,TGTGCCAGCAGCGATGGGACTAGATTGAAGAATGAGCAGTTCTTC
.,once,TRBJ1-1,TRBV27,CASSSTSGSNLPEAFF,TGTGCCAGCAGTTCCACTTCGGGCTCCAATCTCCCTGAAGCTTTCTTT
.,once,TRBJ1-1,TRBV20-1,CSARPDGGAFF,TGCAGTGCTAGGCCGGACGGTGGAGCTTTCTTT
TRBD1,.,TRBJ1-2,TRBV27,CASRGQGFNYGYTF,TGTGCCAGCAGGGGACAGGGGTTTAACTATGGCTACACCTTC
.,.,TRBJ2-5,TRBV27,CASSLARGQETQYF,TGTGCCAGCAGCCTAGCCCGCGGCCAAGAGACCCAGTACTTC
TRBD2,.,TRBJ2-3,TRBV7-3,CASSLTGLATDTQYF,TGTGCCAGCAGCTTAACCGGACTAGCAACAGATACGCAGTATTTT
.,many,TRBJ2-5,TRBV2,CASRGGLVVPQYF,TGTGCCAGCAGGGGCGGCCTGGTTGTGCCCCAGTACTTC
.,few,TRBJ1-2,TRBV27,CASSLGPEYGYTF,TGTGCCAGCAGTTTAGGACCAGAATATGGCTACACCTTC
.,few,TRBJ2-1,TRBV27,CASSLRTIDGPNEQFF,TGTGCCAGCAGTTTAAGGACCATCGATGGGCCCAATGAGCAGTTCTTC
.,few,TRBJ2-7,TRBV19,CASSIAGYGTYEQYF,TGTGCCAGTAGTATAGCCGGCTATGGTACCTACGAGCAGTACTTC
TRBD1,.,TRBJ2-7,TRBV28,CASSAGTGAFDEQYF,TGTGCCAGCAGTGCCGGGACAGGGGCGTTCGACGAGCAGTACTTC
TRBD1,.,TRBJ2-5,TRBV5-1,CASSLSQDRAETQYF,TGCGCCAGCAGCTTGTCCCAGGACAGGGCAGAGACCCAGTACTTC
TRBD2,.,TRBJ2-7,TRBV10-3,CAISESRTSGAYEQYF,TGTGCCATCAGTGAATCTCGGACTAGCGGGGCCTACGAGCAGTACTTC
TRBD2,.,TRBJ2-1,TRBV6-2/TRBV6-3,CASTRLAGRSYNEQFF,TGTGCCAGCACCCGACTAGCGGGACGCTCCTACAATGAGCAGTTCTTC
TRBD1,many,TRBJ2-7,TRBV14,CASSQAGTGPYEQYF,TGTGCCAGCAGCCAAGCCGGGACAGGCCCCTACGAGCAGTACTTC
.,.,TRBJ1-5,TRBV12-3/TRBV12-4,CASKQIGQPQHF,TGTGCCAGCAAACAGATTGGGCAGCCCCAGCATTTT
TRBD1,.,TRBJ2-1,TRBV28,CASSSTGGSLHEQFF,TGTGCCAGCTCATCTACAGGGGGCTCCCTCCATGAGCAGTTCTTC
.,.,TRBJ2-5,TRBV18,CASSPGGRSGETQYF,TGTGCCAGCTCACCAGGAGGACGGTCCGGAGAGACCCAGTACTTC
.,.,TRBJ2-7,TRBV28,CASSLLALPYEQYF,TGTGCCAGCAGTTTACTAGCGTTGCCCTACGAGCAGTACTTC
.,.,TRBJ2-7,TRBV28,CASSYREEQYF,TGTGCCAGCAGCTACAGGGAAGAGCAGTACTTC
.,.,TRBJ1-1,TRBV5-1,CAWTRTTEAFF,TGTGCCTGGACTAGGACTACTGAAGCTTTCTTT
.,.,TRBJ2-3,TRBV27,CASSLSTPGPHTQYF,TGTGCCAGCAGTTTATCAACGCCGGGACCACATACGCAGTATTTT
.,few,TRBJ2-3,TRBV2,CASANTDTQYF,TGTGCCAGCGCGAACACAGATACGCAGTATTTT
.,.,TRBJ2-5,TRBV20-1,CSATRDENPETQYF,TGCAGTGCTACCCGGGACGAGAACCCAGAGACCCAGTACTTC
TRBD1,.,TRBJ2-7,TRBV19,CASNVGQGADYEQYF,TGTGCCAGTAATGTGGGTCAGGGGGCGGATTACGAGCAGTACTTC
.,many,TRBJ1-1,TRBV29-1,CSVVDTLNTEAFF,TGCAGCGTTGTCGACACCTTGAACACTGAAGCTTTCTTT
.,.,TRBJ2-5,TRBV6-2/TRBV6-3,CASSLPGSQETQYF,TGTGCCAGCAGTCTACCAGGTAGCCAAGAGACCCAGTACTTC
.,.,TRBJ2-7,TRBV19,CASSMGHSYEQYF,TGTGCCAGTAGTATGGGACACTCCTACGAGCAGTACTTC
.,few,TRBJ1-1,TRBV12-3/TRBV12-4,CASLQGRTEAFF,TGTGCCAGCCTACAGGGTCGCACTGAAGCTTTCTTT
TRBD2,.,TRBJ2-1,TRBV15,CATSRDRAGGYNEQFF,TGTGCCACCAGCAGAGATCGAGCGGGGGGCTACAATGAGCAGTTCTTC
.,many,TRBJ2-1,TRBV15,CATSRGESSYNEQFF,TGTGCCACCAGCAGGGGGGAGAGCTCCTACAATGAGCAGTTCTTC
TRBD2,many,TRBJ2-1,TRBV29-1,CSATFLAEYNEQFF,TGCAGCGCCACATTTCTAGCGGAATACAATGAGCAGTTCTTC
.,few,TRBJ1-2,TRBV28,CASSLSKGGYTF,TGTGCCAGCAGTTTATCCAAGGGGGGCTACACCTTC
.,.,TRBJ2-1,TRBV24-1,CATSDRGNEQFF,TGTGCCACCAGTGATAGGGGGAATGAGCAGTTCTTC